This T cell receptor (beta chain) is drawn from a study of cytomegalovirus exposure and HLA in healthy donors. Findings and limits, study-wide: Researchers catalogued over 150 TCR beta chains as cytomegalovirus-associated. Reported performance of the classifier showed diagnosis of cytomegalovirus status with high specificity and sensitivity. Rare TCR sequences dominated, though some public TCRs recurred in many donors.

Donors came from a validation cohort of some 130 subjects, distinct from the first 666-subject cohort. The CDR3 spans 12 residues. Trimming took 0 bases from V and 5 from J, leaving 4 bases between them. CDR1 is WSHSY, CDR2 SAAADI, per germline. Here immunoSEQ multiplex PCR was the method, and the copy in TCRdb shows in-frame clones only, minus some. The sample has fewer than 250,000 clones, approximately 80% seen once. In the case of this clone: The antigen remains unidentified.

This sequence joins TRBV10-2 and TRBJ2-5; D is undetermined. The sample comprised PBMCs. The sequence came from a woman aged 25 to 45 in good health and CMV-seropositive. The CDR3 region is CASSESGETQYF. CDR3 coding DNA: TGCGCCAGCAGTGAGTCGGGGGAGACCCAGTACTTC.